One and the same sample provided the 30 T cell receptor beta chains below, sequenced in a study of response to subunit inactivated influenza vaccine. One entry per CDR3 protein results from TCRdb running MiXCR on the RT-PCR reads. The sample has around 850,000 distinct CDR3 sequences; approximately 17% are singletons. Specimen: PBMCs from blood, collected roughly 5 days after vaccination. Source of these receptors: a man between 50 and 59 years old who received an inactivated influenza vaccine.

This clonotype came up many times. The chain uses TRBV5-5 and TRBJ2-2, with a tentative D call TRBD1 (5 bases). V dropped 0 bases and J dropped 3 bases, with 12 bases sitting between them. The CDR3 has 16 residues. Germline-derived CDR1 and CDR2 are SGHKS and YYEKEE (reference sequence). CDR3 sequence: CASSLAMTAYTGELFF. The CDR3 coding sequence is TGTGCCAGCAGCTTGGCCATGACAGCTTACACCGGGGAGCTGTTTTTT. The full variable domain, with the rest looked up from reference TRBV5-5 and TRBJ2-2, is DAGVTQSPTHLIKTRGQQVTLRCSPISGHKSVSWYQQVLGQGPQFIFQYYEKEERGRGNFPDRFSARQFPNYSSELNVNALLLGDSALYLCASSLAMTAYTGELFFGEGSRLTVL.

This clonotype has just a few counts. The CDR3 protein is CASSLDPVGGTEAFF. The CDR3 region has the DNA TGCGCCAGCAGCCTAGACCCGGTCGGGGGCACTGAAGCTTTCTTT. The chain is built from TRBV5-1 and TRBJ1-1; D perhaps matches TRBD1 (5 bases). Germline V gene lookup returns CDR1 SGHRS and CDR2 YFSETQ. The CDR3 covers 15 residues. V was cut by 4 bases and J by 4 bases, with 17 bases left in between.

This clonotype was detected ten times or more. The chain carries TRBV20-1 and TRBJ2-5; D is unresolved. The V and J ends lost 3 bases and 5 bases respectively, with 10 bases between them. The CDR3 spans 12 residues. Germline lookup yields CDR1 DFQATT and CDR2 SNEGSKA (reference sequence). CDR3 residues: CSASVLRETQYF. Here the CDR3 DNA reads TGCAGTGCTAGCGTTCTTAGGGAGACCCAGTACTTC.

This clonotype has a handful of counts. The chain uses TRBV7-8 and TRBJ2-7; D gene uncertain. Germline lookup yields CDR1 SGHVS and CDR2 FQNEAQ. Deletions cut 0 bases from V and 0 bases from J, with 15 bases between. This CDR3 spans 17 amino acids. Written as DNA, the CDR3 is TGTGCCAGCAGCTTAGCTCAGAATCCGACGGGCTCCTACGAGCAGTACTTC. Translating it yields CASSLAQNPTGSYEQYF.

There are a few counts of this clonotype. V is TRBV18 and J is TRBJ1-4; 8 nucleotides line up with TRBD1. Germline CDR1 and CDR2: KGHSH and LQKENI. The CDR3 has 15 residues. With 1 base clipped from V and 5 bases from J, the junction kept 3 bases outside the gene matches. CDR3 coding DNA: TGTGCCAGCTCACCACTACAGGGGGAGAATGAAAAACTGTTTTTT. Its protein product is CASSPLQGENEKLFF.

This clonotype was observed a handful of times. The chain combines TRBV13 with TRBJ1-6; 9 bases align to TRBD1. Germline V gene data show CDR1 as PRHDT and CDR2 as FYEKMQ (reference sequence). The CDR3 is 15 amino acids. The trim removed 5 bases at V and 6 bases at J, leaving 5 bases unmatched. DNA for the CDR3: TGTGCCAGCAGCCCGACGGACAGGGGTAATTCACCCCTCCACTTT. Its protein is CASSPTDRGNSPLHF.

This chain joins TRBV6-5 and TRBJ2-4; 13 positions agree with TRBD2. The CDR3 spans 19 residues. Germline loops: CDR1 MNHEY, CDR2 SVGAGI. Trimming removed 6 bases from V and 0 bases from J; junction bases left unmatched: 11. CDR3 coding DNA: TGTGCCAGCAGATTTACTAGCGGGAGGGTACAGCTAGCCAAAAACATTCAGTACTTC. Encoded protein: CASRFTSGRVQLAKNIQYF.

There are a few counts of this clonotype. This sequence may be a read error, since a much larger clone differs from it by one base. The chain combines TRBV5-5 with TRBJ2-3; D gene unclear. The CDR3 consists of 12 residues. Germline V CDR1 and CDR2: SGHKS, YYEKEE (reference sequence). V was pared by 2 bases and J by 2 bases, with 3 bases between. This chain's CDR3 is CASSFHTDTQYF. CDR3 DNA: TGTGCCAGCAGCTTCCACACAGATACGCAGTATTTT.

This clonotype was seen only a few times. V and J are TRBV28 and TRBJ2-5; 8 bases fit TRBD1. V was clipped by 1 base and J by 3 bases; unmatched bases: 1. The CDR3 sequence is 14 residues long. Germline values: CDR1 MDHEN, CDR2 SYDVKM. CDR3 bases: TGTGCCAGCAGTTTATTGGACAGGGAAGAGACCCAGTACTTC. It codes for CASSLLDREETQYF.

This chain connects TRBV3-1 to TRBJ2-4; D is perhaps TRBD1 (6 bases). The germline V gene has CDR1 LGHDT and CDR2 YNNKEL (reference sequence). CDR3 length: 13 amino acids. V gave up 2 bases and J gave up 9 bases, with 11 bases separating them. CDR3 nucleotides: TGTGCCAGCAGCCAACGACAGGACGGCATTCAGTACTTC. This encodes CASSQRQDGIQYF. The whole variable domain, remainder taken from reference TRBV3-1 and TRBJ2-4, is DTAVSQTPKYLVTQMGNDKSIKCEQNLGHDTMYWYKQDSKKFLKIMFSYNNKELIINETVPNRFSPKSPDKAHLNLHINSLELGDSAVYFCASSQRQDGIQYFGAGTRLSVL.

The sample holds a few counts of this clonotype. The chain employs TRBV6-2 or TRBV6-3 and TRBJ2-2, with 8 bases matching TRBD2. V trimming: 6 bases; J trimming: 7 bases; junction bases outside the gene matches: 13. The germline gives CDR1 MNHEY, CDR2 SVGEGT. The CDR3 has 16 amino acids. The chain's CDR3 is CASRLSGIGVFGELFF. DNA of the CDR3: TGTGCCAGCAGACTTAGCGGGATCGGTGTGTTCGGGGAGCTGTTTTTT.

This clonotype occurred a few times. The CDR3 region is CASSEQGRETQYF. CDR3 nucleotide sequence: TGTGCCAGCAGTGAACAGGGTCGGGAGACCCAGTACTTC. V and J are TRBV12-3 or TRBV12-4 and TRBJ2-5; D may be TRBD1 (6 bases). The germline V and J ends were trimmed by 5 bases and 5 bases, with 12 bases remaining between them. This CDR3 is built from 13 residues.

The CDR3 loop reads CSAFSGGVGKNEQFF. Written as DNA, the CDR3 is TGCAGTGCTTTTAGCGGGGGGGTAGGAAAAAATGAGCAGTTCTTC. The chain is built from TRBV20-1 and TRBJ2-1; 11 bases are shared with TRBD2. Per germline, CDR1 DFQATT and CDR2 SNEGSKA (reference sequence). V shed 5 bases and J 7 bases; nucleotides not matched to a gene: 10. The length of the CDR3 is 15 residues.

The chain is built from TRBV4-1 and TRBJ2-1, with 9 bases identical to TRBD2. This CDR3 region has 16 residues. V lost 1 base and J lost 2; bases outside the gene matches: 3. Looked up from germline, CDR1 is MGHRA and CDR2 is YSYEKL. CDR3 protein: CASSQVAGDAYNEQFF. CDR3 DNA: TGCGCCAGCAGCCAAGTAGCGGGAGACGCCTACAATGAGCAGTTCTTC.

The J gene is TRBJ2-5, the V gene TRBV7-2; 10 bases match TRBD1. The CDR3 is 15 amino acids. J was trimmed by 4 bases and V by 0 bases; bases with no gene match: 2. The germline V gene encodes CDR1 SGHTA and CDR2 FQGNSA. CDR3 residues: CASSLAGQGIETQYF. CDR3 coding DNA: TGTGCCAGCAGCTTAGCGGGACAGGGGATAGAGACCCAGTACTTC.

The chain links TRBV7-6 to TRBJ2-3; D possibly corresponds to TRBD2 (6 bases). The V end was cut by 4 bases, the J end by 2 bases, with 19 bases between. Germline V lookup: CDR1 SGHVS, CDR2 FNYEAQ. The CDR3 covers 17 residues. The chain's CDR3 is CASSSHTLARPTDTQYF. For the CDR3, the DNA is TGTGCCAGCAGCTCCCACACCCTAGCGCGTCCCACAGATACGCAGTATTTT.

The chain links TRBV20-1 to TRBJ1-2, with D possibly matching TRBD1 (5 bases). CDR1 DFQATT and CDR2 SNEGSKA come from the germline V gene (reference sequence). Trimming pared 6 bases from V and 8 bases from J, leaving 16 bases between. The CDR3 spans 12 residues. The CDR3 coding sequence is TGCAGTGCCAGCTGGGGGTTCATGGGCTACACCTTC. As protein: CSASWGFMGYTF.

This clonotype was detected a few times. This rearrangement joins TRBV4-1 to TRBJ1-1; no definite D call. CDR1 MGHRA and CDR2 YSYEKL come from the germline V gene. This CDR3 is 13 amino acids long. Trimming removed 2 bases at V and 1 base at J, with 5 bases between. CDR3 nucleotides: TGCGCCAGCAGCCAATTTTGGAACACTGAAGCTTTCTTT. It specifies CASSQFWNTEAFF.

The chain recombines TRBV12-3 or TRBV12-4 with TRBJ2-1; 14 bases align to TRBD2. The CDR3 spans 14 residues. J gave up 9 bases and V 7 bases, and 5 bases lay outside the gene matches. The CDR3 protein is CASIMGLAGVEQFF. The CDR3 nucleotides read TGTGCCAGCATTATGGGACTAGCGGGAGTTGAGCAGTTCTTC.

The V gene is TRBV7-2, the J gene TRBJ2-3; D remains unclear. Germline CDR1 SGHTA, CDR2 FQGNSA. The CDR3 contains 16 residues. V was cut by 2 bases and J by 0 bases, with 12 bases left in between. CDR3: CASSLKDGTSTDTQYF. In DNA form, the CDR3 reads TGTGCCAGCAGCTTAAAGGATGGAACTAGCACAGATACGCAGTATTTT.

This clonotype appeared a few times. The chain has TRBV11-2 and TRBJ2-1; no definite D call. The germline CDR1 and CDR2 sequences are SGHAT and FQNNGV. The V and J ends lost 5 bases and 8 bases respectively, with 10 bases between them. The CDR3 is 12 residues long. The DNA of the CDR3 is TGTGCCAGCAGCCCCCGGTGGGATGAGCAGTTCTTC. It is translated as CASSPRWDEQFF.

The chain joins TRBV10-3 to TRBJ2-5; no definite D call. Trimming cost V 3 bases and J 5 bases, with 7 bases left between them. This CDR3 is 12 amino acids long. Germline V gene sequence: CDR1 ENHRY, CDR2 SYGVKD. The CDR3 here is CAISDTRETQYF. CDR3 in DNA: TGTGCCATCAGTGATACACGGGAGACCCAGTACTTC.

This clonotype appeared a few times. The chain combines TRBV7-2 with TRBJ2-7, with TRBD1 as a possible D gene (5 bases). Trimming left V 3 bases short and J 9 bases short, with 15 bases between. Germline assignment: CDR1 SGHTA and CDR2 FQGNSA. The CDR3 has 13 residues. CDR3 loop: CASSFRLDNRQYF. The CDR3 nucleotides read TGTGCCAGCAGCTTTCGACTGGACAACCGGCAGTACTTC. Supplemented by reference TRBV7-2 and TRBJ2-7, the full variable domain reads GAGVSQSPSNKVTEKGKDVELRCDPISGHTALYWYRQSLGQGLEFLIYFQGNSAPDKSGLPSDRFSAERTGGSVSTLTIQRTQQEDSAVYLCASSFRLDNRQYFGPGTRLTVT.

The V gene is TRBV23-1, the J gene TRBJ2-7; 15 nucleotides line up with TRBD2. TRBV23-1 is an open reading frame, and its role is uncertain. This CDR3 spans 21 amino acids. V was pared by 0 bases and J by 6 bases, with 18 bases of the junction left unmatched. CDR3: CASSQSSPGQRTSGRAGEQYF. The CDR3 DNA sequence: TGCGCCAGCAGTCAATCCTCGCCGGGACAGAGGACTAGCGGGAGGGCCGGCGAGCAGTACTTC.

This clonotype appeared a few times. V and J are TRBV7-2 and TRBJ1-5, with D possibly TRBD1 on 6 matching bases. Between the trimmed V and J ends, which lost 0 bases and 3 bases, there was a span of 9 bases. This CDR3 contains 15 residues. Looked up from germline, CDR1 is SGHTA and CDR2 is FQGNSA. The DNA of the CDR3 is TGTGCCAGCAGCTTAGCGCAGGGGATCAATCAGCCCCAGCATTTT. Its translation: CASSLAQGINQPQHF.

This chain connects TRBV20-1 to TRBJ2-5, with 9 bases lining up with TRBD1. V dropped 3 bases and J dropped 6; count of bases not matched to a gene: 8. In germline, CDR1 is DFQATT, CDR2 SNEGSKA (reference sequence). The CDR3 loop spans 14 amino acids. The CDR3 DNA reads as TGCAGTGCTAGTCCCCGGGACAGGGTTAAGACCCAGTACTTC. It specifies CSASPRDRVKTQYF.

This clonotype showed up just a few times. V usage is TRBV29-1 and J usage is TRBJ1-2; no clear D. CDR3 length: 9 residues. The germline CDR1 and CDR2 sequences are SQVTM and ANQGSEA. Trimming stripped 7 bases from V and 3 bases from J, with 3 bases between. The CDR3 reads CSDHYGYTF. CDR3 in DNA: TGCAGCGATCACTATGGCTACACCTTC. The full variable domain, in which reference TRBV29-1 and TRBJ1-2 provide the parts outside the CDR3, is SAVISQKPSRDICQRGTSLTIQCQVDSQVTMMFWYRQQPGQSLTLIATANQGSEATYESGFVIDKFPISRPNLTFSTLTVSNMSPEDSSIYLCSDHYGYTFGSGTRLTVV.

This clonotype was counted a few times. CDR3 nucleotides: TGTGCCAGCAGTTTGGTTGGGGCCAGTGAAAAACTGTTTTTT. As protein: CASSLVGASEKLFF. J is TRBJ1-4 and V is TRBV27; D perhaps matches TRBD1 (5 bases). The CDR3 spans 14 residues. V was shortened by 3 bases and J by 7 bases, with 12 bases between the two germline ends. Germline CDR1 MNHEY, CDR2 SMNVEV (reference sequence).

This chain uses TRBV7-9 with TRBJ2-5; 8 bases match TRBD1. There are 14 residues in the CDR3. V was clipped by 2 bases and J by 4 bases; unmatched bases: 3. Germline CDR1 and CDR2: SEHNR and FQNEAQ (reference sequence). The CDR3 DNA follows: TGTGCCAGCAGCTTACGTGGACAGGGAGAGACCCAGTACTTC. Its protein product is CASSLRGQGETQYF.

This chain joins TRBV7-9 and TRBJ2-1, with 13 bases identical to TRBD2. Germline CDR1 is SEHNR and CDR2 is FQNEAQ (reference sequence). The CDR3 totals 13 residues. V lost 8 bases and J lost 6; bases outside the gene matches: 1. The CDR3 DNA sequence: TGTGCCAGCGGACTAGCGGGGGTCAATGAGCAGTTCTTC. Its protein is CASGLAGVNEQFF.